The sequence of this T cell receptor beta chain was determined in a study of T cells in localized non-small cell lung cancer. Study observations and caveats: Heterogeneity cannot be ruled out, as sequencing used one tumor region only. Blood T cell density predicted longer survival; adjacent-lung clonality, shorter.

Using immunoSEQ multiplex PCR, the repertoire was profiled, and TCRdb retains in-frame clones only, with some absent. The sample includes roughly 67,000 clones, 84% seen only once; the top ten take approximately 12%. The CDR3 extends over 15 amino acids. Looked up from germline, CDR1 is LGHNA and CDR2 is YNFKEQ. Between the trimmed V and J ends, which lost 0 bases and 1 base, there was a span of 7 bases. Of note for this clone: Its target is not known.

This clonotype was obtained from a female donor aged 60 or older with stage I lung adenocarcinoma. Sample: peripheral blood, taken before any cancer treatment. The V and J genes are TRBV4-2 and TRBJ2-1; D is possibly TRBD1 (5 bases). CDR3: CASSQDRESYNEQFF. In DNA form, the CDR3 reads TGTGCCAGCAGCCAAGACAGGGAATCCTACAATGAGCAGTTCTTC.